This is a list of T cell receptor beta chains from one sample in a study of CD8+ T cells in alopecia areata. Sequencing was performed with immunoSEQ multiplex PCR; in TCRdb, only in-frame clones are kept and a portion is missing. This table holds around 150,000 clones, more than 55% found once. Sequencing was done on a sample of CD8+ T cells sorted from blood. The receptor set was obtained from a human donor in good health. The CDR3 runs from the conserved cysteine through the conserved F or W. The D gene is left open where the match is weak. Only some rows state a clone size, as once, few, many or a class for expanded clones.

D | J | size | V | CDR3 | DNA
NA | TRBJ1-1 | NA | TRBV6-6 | CASSYAGSEAFF | TGTGCCAGCAGTTACGCGGGGAGCGAAGCTTTCTTT
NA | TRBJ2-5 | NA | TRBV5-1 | CASSLVFPQETQYF | TGCGCCAGCAGCTTGGTCTTCCCCCAAGAGACCCAGTACTTC
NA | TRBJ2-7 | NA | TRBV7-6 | CASSSTGLLYEQYF | TGTGCCAGCAGCTCCACAGGACTACTCTACGAGCAGTACTTC
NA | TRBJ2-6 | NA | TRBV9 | CASSVIVLEEVRANVLTF | TGTGCCAGCAGCGTCATCGTCTTAGAGGAGGTCCGGGCCAACGTCCTGACTTTC
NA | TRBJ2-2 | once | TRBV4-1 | CASSQVSGAYYTGELFF | TGCGCCAGCAGCCAAGTCTCGGGGGCATACTACACCGGGGAGCTGTTTTTT
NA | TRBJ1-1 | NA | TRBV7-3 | CASSLRGNRDTEAFF | TGTGCCAGCAGCTTAAGAGGCAACCGAGACACTGAAGCTTTCTTT
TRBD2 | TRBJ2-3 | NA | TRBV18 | CASSPAGGYTDTQYF | TGTGCCAGCTCACCAGCGGGGGGGTACACAGATACGCAGTATTTT
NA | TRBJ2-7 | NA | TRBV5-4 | CASSLGTDTYEQYF | TGTGCCAGCAGCTTGGGGACAGATACCTACGAGCAGTACTTC
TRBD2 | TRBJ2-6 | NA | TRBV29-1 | CSVAGGTSPGANVLTF | TGCAGCGTTGCGGGGGGAACTTCCCCTGGGGCCAACGTCCTGACTTTC
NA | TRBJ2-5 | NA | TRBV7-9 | CASTTGGETQYF | TGTGCCAGCACCACAGGAGGGGAGACCCAGTACTTC
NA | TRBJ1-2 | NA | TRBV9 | CASRQSSDGYTF | TGTGCCAGCAGGCAGAGTTCAGATGGCTACACCTTC
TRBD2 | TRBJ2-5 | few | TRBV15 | CATSRGGGRAQETQYF | TGTGCCACCAGCAGAGGAGGCGGGAGGGCCCAAGAGACCCAGTACTTC
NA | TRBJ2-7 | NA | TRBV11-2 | CASSFDGYEQYF | TGTGCCAGCAGCTTCGACGGCTACGAGCAGTACTTC
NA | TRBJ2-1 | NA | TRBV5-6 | CASSRAYNEQFF | TGTGCCAGCAGCCGGGCGTACAATGAGCAGTTCTTC
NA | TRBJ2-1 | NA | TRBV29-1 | CSVFLTYNEQFF | TGCAGCGTTTTTCTAACCTACAATGAGCAGTTCTTC
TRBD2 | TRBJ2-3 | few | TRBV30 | CAWSGLAGEKDTQYF | TGTGCCTGGAGCGGACTAGCGGGAGAAAAGGATACGCAGTATTTT
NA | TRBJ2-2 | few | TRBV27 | CASSTANTGELFF | TGTGCCAGCAGTACAGCGAACACCGGGGAGCTGTTTTTT
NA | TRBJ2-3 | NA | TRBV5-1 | CASSLEGIGTQYF | TGCGCCAGCAGCTTGGAGGGGATCGGTACGCAGTATTTT
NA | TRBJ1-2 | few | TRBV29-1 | CSVGGRDGYTF | TGCAGCGTTGGTGGCAGGGATGGCTACACCTTC
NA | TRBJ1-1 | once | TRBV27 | CASSLSAAANTEAFF | TGTGCCAGCAGTTTATCGGCCGCAGCTAACACTGAAGCTTTCTTT
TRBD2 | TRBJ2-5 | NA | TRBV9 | CASSVGREGPGETQYF | TGTGCCAGCAGCGTAGGACGGGAGGGCCCGGGGGAGACCCAGTACTTC
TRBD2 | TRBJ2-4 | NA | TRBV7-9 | CASSSTREVGKNIQYF | TGTGCCAGCAGCTCCACCCGGGAGGTGGGCAAAAACATTCAGTACTTC
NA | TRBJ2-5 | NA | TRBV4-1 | CASSQGQAGQETQYF | TGCGCCAGCAGCCAAGGACAGGCCGGACAAGAGACCCAGTACTTC
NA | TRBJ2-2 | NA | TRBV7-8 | CASSSDGLAGSTGELFF | TGTGCCAGCAGCTCCGATGGGCTAGCTGGGTCCACCGGGGAGCTGTTTTTT
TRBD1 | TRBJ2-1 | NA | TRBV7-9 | CASSHGTDNEQFF | TGTGCCAGCAGTCACGGGACAGACAATGAGCAGTTCTTC
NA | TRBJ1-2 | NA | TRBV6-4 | CASSPSGDFYGYTF | TGTGCCAGCAGCCCATCAGGGGATTTCTATGGCTACACCTTC
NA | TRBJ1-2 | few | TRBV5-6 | CASSLEEGGDGSYGYTF | TGTGCCAGCAGCTTGGAAGAGGGTGGAGACGGCTCCTATGGCTACACCTTC
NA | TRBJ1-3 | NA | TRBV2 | CASQSDGSGNTIYF | TGTGCCAGCCAATCTGACGGCTCTGGAAACACCATATATTTT
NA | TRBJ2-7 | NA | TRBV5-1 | CASSLAAGVYEQYF | TGCGCCAGCAGCTTGGCCGCGGGCGTTTACGAGCAGTACTTC
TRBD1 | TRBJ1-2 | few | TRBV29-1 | CSVANRDRGSYGYTF | TGCAGCGTCGCAAACCGGGACAGGGGAAGCTATGGCTACACCTTC
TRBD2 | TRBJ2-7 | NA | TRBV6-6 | CASSYSAGVGYEQYF | TGTGCCAGCAGTTACTCCGCGGGAGTGGGTTACGAGCAGTACTTC
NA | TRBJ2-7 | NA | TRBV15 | CATSRELAYEQYF | TGTGCCACCAGCAGAGAGTTGGCCTACGAGCAGTACTTC
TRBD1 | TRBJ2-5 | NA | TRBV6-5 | CASVPRAGGQETQYF | TGTGCCAGCGTCCCCCGGGCAGGGGGCCAAGAGACCCAGTACTTC
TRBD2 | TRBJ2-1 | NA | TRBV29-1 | CSVAGGPTINEQFF | TGCAGCGTTGCGGGAGGCCCAACTATCAATGAGCAGTTCTTC
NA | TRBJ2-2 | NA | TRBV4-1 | CASSQDGRKFF | TGCGCCAGCAGCCAAGATGGGAGGAAGTTTTTT
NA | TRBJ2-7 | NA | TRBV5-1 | CASSLLRDEQYF | TGCGCCAGCAGCTTGCTTAGAGACGAGCAGTACTTC
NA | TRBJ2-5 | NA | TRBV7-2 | CASSLGRETQYF | TGTGCCAGCAGCTTAGGGAGAGAGACCCAGTACTTC
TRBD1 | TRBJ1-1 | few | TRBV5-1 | CASSASEDREAFF | TGCGCCAGCAGCGCCAGCGAGGACAGGGAAGCTTTCTTT
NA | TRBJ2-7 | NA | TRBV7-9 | CASSQGSEQYF | TGTGCCAGCAGCCAGGGGAGCGAGCAGTACTTC
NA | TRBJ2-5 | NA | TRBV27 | CASSLYSGFQETQYF | TGTGCCAGCAGTTTATACAGCGGGTTCCAAGAGACCCAGTACTTC
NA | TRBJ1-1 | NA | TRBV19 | CASSKNPGTEAFF | TGTGCCAGTAGTAAGAACCCCGGCACTGAAGCTTTCTTT
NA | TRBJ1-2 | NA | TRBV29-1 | CSVEEGTVDYGYTF | TGCAGCGTTGAGGAGGGGACGGTTGACTATGGCTACACCTTC
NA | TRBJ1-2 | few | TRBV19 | CASSTQRGYTF | TGTGCCAGTAGTACGCAGAGAGGCTACACCTTC
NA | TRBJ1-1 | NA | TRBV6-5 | CASSYGRTEAFF | TGTGCCAGCAGTTATGGGAGAACTGAAGCTTTCTTT
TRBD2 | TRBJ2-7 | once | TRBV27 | CASSLGGTSGSLSYEQYF | TGTGCCAGCAGTTTAGGGGGGACTAGCGGGAGCCTCTCCTACGAGCAGTACTTC
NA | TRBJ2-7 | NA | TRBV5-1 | CASSLRQGNSYEQYF | TGCGCCAGCAGCTTAAGGCAGGGGAATTCCTACGAGCAGTACTTC
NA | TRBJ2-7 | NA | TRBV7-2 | CASSLNRGTYEQYF | TGTGCCAGCAGCTTAAATCGGGGCACCTACGAGCAGTACTTC
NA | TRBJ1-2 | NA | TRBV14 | CASSQDPYGYTF | TGTGCCAGCAGCCAAGATCCCTATGGCTACACCTTC
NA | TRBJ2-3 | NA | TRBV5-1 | CASSSTGGTDTQYF | TGCGCCAGCAGCTCGACGGGAGGCACAGATACGCAGTATTTT
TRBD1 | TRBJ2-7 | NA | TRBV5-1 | CASSWLLFTEGAYEQYF | TGCGCCAGCAGCTGGCTACTTTTTACAGAGGGGGCTTACGAGCAGTACTTC
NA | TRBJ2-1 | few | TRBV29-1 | CSVELSSYNEQFF | TGCAGCGTGGAGTTAAGCTCCTACAATGAGCAGTTCTTC